This T cell receptor beta chain was captured by sequencing in a study of blood T cell repertoires in COVID-19. Overall study: Samples taken during acute and convalescent COVID-19 were collected in the United States, Italy and Spain. T cells, B-cell-depleted T cells, or PBMCs supplied cDNA or gDNA.

Participant ages covered roughly 18 to 89 years across 25 or so US areas. Original processing notes: Estimation of nucleated cell counts was performed using reference gene primer amplification. The protocol was immunoSEQ multiplex PCR, while the TCRdb copy is restricted to in-frame clones and leaves out a portion. Clone size and the V and J calls come from that table; the DNA yielded D and trimming. Seen here are 250,000 to 300,000 clones, roughly nine tenths observed once, and the top ten hold 0.95% to 1.5%. Material for sequencing was PBMCs or T cells enriched from blood (not recorded which). The sequence derives from a human donor in a cohort exposed to, infected with or recovered from COVID-19 (not recorded which). The donor label of this sample is uncertain.

Here the CDR3 DNA reads TGTGCCAGTTCCCGAAGCGGTATTGACTACAATGAGCAGTTCTTC. Amino acids: CASSRSGIDYNEQFF. The rearrangement uses TRBV6-5 and TRBJ2-1, with D maybe TRBD2 (5 bases). Deletions cut 9 bases from V and 3 bases from J, with 18 bases between. Germline CDR1 and CDR2: MNHEY and SVGAGI. CDR3 length equals 15 residues.